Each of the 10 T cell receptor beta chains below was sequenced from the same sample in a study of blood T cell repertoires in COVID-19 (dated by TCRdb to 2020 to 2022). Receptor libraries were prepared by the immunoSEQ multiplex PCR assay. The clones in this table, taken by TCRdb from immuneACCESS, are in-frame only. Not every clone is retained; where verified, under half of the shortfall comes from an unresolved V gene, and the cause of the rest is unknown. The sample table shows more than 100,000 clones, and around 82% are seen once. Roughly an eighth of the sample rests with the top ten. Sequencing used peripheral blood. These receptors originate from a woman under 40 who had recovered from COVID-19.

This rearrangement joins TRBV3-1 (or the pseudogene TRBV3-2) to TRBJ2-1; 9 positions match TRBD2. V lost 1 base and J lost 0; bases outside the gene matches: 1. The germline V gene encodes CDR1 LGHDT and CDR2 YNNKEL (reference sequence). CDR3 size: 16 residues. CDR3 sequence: CASSQAGLASYNEQFF. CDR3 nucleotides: TGTGCCAGCAGCCAAGCGGGACTAGCCTCCTACAATGAGCAGTTCTTC.

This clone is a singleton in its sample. The DNA of the CDR3 is TGTGCCAGCTCACCACCCTCGACTCGTACCAATGAGCAGTTCTTC. This codes for CASSPPSTRTNEQFF. This chain uses TRBV18 with TRBJ2-1, with D uncertain. This CDR3 comprises 15 residues. The germline CDR1 and CDR2 sequences are KGHSH and LQKENI. V was trimmed by 0 bases and J by 6 bases, leaving 12 bases between them.

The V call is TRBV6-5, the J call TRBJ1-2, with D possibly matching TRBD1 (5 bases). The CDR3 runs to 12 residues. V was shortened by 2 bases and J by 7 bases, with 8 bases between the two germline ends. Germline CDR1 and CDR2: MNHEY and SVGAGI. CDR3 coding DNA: TGTGCCAGCAGTTACGACAGAGGTGGCTACACCTTC. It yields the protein CASSYDRGGYTF.

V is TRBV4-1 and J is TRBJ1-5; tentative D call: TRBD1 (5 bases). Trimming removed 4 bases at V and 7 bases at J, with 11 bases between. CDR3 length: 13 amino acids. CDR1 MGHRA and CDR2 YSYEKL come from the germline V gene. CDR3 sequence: CASSPAPGQPQHF. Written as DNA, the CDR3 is TGCGCCAGCAGCCCAGCCCCAGGGCAGCCCCAGCATTTT.

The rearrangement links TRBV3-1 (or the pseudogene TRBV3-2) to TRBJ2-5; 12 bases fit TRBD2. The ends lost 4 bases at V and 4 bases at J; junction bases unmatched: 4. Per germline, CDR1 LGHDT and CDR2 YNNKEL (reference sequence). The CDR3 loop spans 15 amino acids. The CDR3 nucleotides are TGTGCCAGCAGCCCCTGGACTAGCGGGACAGAGACCCAGTACTTC. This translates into CASSPWTSGTETQYF.

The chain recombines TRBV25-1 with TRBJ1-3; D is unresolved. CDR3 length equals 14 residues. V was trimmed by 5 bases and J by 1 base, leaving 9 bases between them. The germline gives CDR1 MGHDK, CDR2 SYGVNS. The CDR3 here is CASSSAGSGNTIYF. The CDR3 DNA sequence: TGTGCCAGCAGTTCGGCGGGGTCTGGAAACACCATATATTTT.

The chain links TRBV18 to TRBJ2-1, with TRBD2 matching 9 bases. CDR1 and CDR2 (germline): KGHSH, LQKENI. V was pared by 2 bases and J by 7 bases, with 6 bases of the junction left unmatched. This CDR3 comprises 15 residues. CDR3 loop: CASSPERGARNEQFF. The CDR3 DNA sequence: TGTGCCAGCTCACCAGAGCGGGGGGCCAGAAATGAGCAGTTCTTC.

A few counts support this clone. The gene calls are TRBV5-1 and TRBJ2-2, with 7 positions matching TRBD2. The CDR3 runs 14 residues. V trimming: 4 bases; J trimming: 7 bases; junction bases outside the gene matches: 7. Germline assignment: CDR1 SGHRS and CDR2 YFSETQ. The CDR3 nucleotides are TGCGCCAGCAGCCGGAGCGGGGTCAGCGGGGAGCTGTTTTTT. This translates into CASSRSGVSGELFF. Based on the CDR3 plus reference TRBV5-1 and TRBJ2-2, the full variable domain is KAGVTQTPRYLIKTRGQQVTLSCSPISGHRSVSWYQQTPGQGLQFLFEYFSETQRNKGNFPGRFSGRQFSNSRSEMNVSTLELGDSALYLCASSRSGVSGELFFGEGSRLTVL.

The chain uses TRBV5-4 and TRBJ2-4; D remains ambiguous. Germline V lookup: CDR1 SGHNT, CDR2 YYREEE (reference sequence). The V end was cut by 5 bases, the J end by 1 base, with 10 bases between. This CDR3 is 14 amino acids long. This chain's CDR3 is CASSSSRAKNIQYF. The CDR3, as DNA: TGTGCCAGCAGTTCCTCGCGGGCCAAAAACATTCAGTACTTC.

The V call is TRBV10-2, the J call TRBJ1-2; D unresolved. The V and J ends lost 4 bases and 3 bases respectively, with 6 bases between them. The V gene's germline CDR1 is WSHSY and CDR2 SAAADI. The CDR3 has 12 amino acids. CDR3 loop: CASSGADYGYTF. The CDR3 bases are TGCGCCAGCAGTGGGGCAGACTATGGCTACACCTTC.